One sample yielded the 18 T cell receptor beta chains listed below, sequenced in a study of technical replicates of blood from a few donors. Method: immunoSEQ multiplex PCR; TCRdb's copy keeps in-frame clones and lacks some. The sample lists approximately 94,000 clones, roughly 95% occurring once. Sequenced: T cells isolated from PBMCs. Receptor source: a human donor in good health.

To note about this clone: As the CDR3 is not closed by the conserved phenylalanine or tryptophan, this likely results from a read error. CDR3 sequence: CASSFQIVQTAKANYGYTS. CDR3 nucleotide sequence: TGTGCCAGCAGCTTCCAAATCGTTCAGACAGCCAAAGCTAACTATGGCTACACCTCC. The chain recombines TRBV5-4 with TRBJ1-2; D possibly corresponds to TRBD1 (5 bases). This CDR3 spans 19 amino acids. Germline V gives CDR1 SGHNT, CDR2 YYREEE (reference sequence). V shed 2 bases and J shed 0 bases, with 23 bases lying between them.

The table lists this clone with a few counts. The V and J genes are TRBV2 and TRBJ2-1; 7 bases are shared with TRBD1. The CDR3 covers 16 residues. Losses at the gene ends were 4 bases for V and 3 bases for J; bases not matched to a gene: 9. Germline CDR1 reads SNHLY; CDR2 reads FYNNEI. This chain's CDR3 is CASSGLRTGSYNEQFF. CDR3 sequence (DNA): TGTGCCAGCAGTGGCTTAAGGACAGGAAGCTACAATGAGCAGTTCTTC.

V gene TRBV2 combines with J gene TRBJ1-1; D remains unclear. The V gene lost 6 bases and the J gene lost 4 bases, with 12 bases spanning the gap. This CDR3 contains 13 residues. Per germline, CDR1 SNHLY and CDR2 FYNNEI. The chain's CDR3 is CASSSLGGTEAFF. The CDR3, as DNA: TGTGCCAGCAGCTCCTTGGGAGGCACTGAAGCTTTCTTT.

This clone was seen only once. CDR3 nucleotide sequence: TGTGCCTGGAGTGTAGTGGGAAGGAGGGGCTACGAGCAGTACTTC. This sequence encodes CAWSVVGRRGYEQYF. The chain combines TRBV30 with TRBJ2-7; maybe TRBD2 (6 bases). The CDR3 is 15 residues long. In germline, CDR1 is GTSNPN, CDR2 SVGIG (reference sequence). Trimming shortened V by 0 bases and J by 3 bases, and 15 bases separated the two germline ends.

This clone occurred once. The J gene is TRBJ1-1, the V gene TRBV7-3, with 9 bases identical to TRBD1. There are 17 residues in the CDR3. V was clipped by 6 bases and J by 1 base; unmatched bases: 12. Germline V gene data show CDR1 as SGHTA and CDR2 as FQGTGA. CDR3 in amino acids: CASSKSGTGYANTEAFF. The DNA of the CDR3 is TGTGCCAGCAGTAAGAGCGGGACAGGGTACGCGAACACTGAAGCTTTCTTT.

The genes are TRBV9 and TRBJ2-1, with 7 bases lining up with TRBD1. This CDR3 comprises 16 residues. CDR1 is SGDLS, CDR2 YYNGEE, per germline. V lost 3 bases and J lost 4; bases outside the gene matches: 10. In nucleotides, the CDR3 is TGTGCCAGCAGCGCTTACTCCGGGACAGAATACAATGAGCAGTTCTTC. Translated, it gives CASSAYSGTEYNEQFF.

V is TRBV27 and J is TRBJ1-2; D gene uncertain. The CDR3 totals 14 residues. The germline V gene encodes CDR1 MNHEY and CDR2 SMNVEV (reference sequence). V was trimmed by 3 bases and J by 2 bases, leaving 10 bases between them. The CDR3 DNA reads as TGTGCCAGCAGTTTTTCGGCAGGAAACTATGGCTACACCTTC. It encodes CASSFSAGNYGYTF.

This sequence joins TRBV6-1 and TRBJ2-1; D not resolved. This CDR3 spans 11 amino acids. V lost 5 bases and J 8 bases, leaving 7 bases between the germline ends. Per germline, CDR1 MNHNS and CDR2 SASEGT. The CDR3 region is CASSINYEQFF. For the CDR3, the DNA is TGTGCCAGCAGTATAAATTATGAGCAGTTCTTC.

This clone was counted once. The chain links TRBV9 to TRBJ2-1; 10 nucleotides align to TRBD2. The germline V gene has CDR1 SGDLS and CDR2 YYNGEE. CDR3 length: 15 residues. The V segment lost 5 bases and the J segment 2 bases; nucleotides outside the gene matches: 4. The CDR3 DNA reads as TGTGCCAGCAGTACTGGGACTAGCGCCTACAATGAGCAGTTCTTC. It yields the protein CASSTGTSAYNEQFF.

This clone was observed once. The rearrangement uses TRBV7-2 and TRBJ2-1; 11 bases map to TRBD2. Germline V gives CDR1 SGHTA, CDR2 FQGNSA. With V trimmed by 5 bases and J by 15 bases, 15 bases remained unmatched. This CDR3 has 15 amino acids. This CDR3 reads CASSPYQSSGRSPFF. CDR3 sequence (DNA): TGTGCCAGCAGCCCCTATCAATCTAGCGGGAGGAGCCCGTTCTTC.

This chain joins TRBV7-3 and TRBJ2-1; TRBD1 might be the D (6 bases). V shed 1 base and J shed 2 bases, with 18 bases lying between them. This CDR3 has 18 residues. Germline V gene lookup returns CDR1 SGHTA and CDR2 FQGTGA. In DNA form, the CDR3 reads TGTGCCAGCAGCTTAAGGGGTTTGACGGGACACACCTACAATGAGCAGTTCTTC. This codes for CASSLRGLTGHTYNEQFF.

The V and J genes are TRBV27 and TRBJ2-3; D gene ambiguous. The CDR3 sequence is 11 residues long. CDR1 and CDR2 from the germline V gene are MNHEY and SMNVEV (reference sequence). Trimming stripped 8 bases from V and 7 bases from J, with 10 bases between. The CDR3 DNA reads as TGTGCCAGCCGTAGCATACATACGCAGTATTTT. Protein: CASRSIHTQYF.

The rearrangement links TRBV13 to TRBJ2-6; 7 bases are a match to TRBD1. From germline, CDR1 is PRHDT and CDR2 FYEKMQ (reference sequence). The CDR3 loop spans 14 amino acids. The V segment lost 3 bases and the J segment 4 bases; nucleotides outside the gene matches: 0. The CDR3 DNA follows: TGTGCCAGCAGCTTCAGGGGGGGGGCCAACGTCCTGACTTTC. This sequence encodes CASSFRGGANVLTF.

The count of this clone is one. This sequence joins TRBV11-3 and TRBJ2-7; a weak D match, TRBD2 (5 bases). Germline values: CDR1 SGHNT, CDR2 YENEEA. The length of the CDR3 is 15 residues. The germline V and J ends were trimmed by 2 bases and 3 bases, with 14 bases remaining between them. CDR3 in DNA: TGTGCCAGCAGCTTAAACCCTAACGCGGGCTACGAGCAGTACTTC. Protein: CASSLNPNAGYEQYF.

V and J are TRBV25-1 and TRBJ2-7; the match to TRBD1 covers 9 bases. The V gene's germline CDR1 is MGHDK and CDR2 SYGVNS. The CDR3 sequence is 14 residues long. V gave up 5 bases and J gave up 3 bases; unmatched junction bases: 5. CDR3 in DNA: TGTGCCAGCAGTTGGACAGGGGAGTACTACGAGCAGTACTTC. Amino acids: CASSWTGEYYEQYF.

This clone came up a few times. The chain recombines TRBV10-3 with TRBJ2-7; 8 bases align to TRBD1. The junction had 0 bases not matched to a gene; V was cut back by 0 bases and J by 2 bases. This CDR3 is built from 14 residues. Looked up from germline, CDR1 is ENHRY and CDR2 is SYGVKD. The CDR3 loop reads CAISESGQAYEQYF. In DNA, the CDR3 is TGTGCCATCAGTGAGTCGGGACAGGCCTACGAGCAGTACTTC.

The chain couples TRBV7-9 to TRBJ2-1; 9 bases align to TRBD2. After removal of 4 bases from V and 0 bases from J, the junction contained 1 base not matched to a gene. Looked up from germline, CDR1 is SEHNR and CDR2 is FQNEAQ (reference sequence). The CDR3 covers 15 residues. The CDR3 reads CASSSTSGSYNEQFF. CDR3 DNA: TGTGCCAGCAGCTCGACTAGCGGCTCCTACAATGAGCAGTTCTTC. Variable domain in full (rest from reference TRBV7-9 and TRBJ2-1): DTGVSQNPRHKITKRGQNVTFRCDPISEHNRLYWYRQTLGQGPEFLTYFQNEAQLEKSRLLSDRFSAERPKGSFSTLEIQRTEQGDSAMYLCASSSTSGSYNEQFFGPGTRLTVL.

The chain joins TRBV11-2 to TRBJ2-1, with D unclear. The CDR3 covers 13 residues. In germline, CDR1 is SGHAT, CDR2 FQNNGV. V shed 4 bases and J shed 6 bases, with 10 bases lying between them. CDR3: CASSSQNPNEQFF. CDR3 bases: TGTGCCAGCAGCTCTCAGAACCCCAATGAGCAGTTCTTC.